These T cell receptor beta chains were read from a single sample in a study of cytomegalovirus exposure and HLA in healthy donors. This table comes from immunoSEQ multiplex PCR, and its TCRdb copy is limited to in-frame clones, with some not included. The sample includes fewer than 150,000 clones, roughly 80% seen only once; the top ten take about 6.5%. Specimen: PBMCs. The receptors shown here come from a man aged 35-49 years in good health and CMV-seropositive. The CDR3 runs from the conserved cysteine through the conserved F or W. The D gene is left open where the match is weak. Size is stated for part of the rows, as once, few or many counts, or as a class when the clone is expanded.

TRBJ2-7 | TRBD1 | . | TRBV4-3 | TGCGCCAGCAGCCAAGTATACAGGGGGAACTACGAGCAGTACTTC | CASSQVYRGNYEQYF
TRBJ1-2 | . | . | TRBV13 | TGTGCCAGCAGCTTCGGGTCAAACTATGGCTACACCTTC | CASSFGSNYGYTF
TRBJ2-1 | TRBD2 | . | TRBV27 | TGTGCCAGCAGTCTTCGACTAGCGGGAGGCTCCCACAATGAGCAGTTCTTC | CASSLRLAGGSHNEQFF
TRBJ1-2 | . | . | TRBV29-1 | TGCAGCGTTGGGACAGTAGACTATGGCTACACCTTC | CSVGTVDYGYTF
TRBJ2-5 | . | . | TRBV9 | TGTGCCAGCAGCGTAGCTCCAGAGGGCCAAGAGACCCAGTACTTC | CASSVAPEGQETQYF
TRBJ2-7 | . | . | TRBV4-3 | TGCGCCAGCAGCCAAGATCGTAGCCTCTACGAGCAGTACTTC | CASSQDRSLYEQYF
TRBJ1-1 | . | few | TRBV5-1 | TGCGCCAGCAGTTTGATTGGGGTAGGAGGGGACACTGAAGCTTTCTTT | CASSLIGVGGDTEAFF
TRBJ1-2 | TRBD1 | few | TRBV7-2 | TGTGCCAGCAGCTTAGCGGGGGGACAGCAAGTTTATGGCTACACCTTC | CASSLAGGQQVYGYTF
TRBJ2-1 | TRBD2 | . | TRBV5-1 | TGCGCCAGCAGCCTAGGACTAGCGGGGTCCTACAATGAGCAGTTCTTC | CASSLGLAGSYNEQFF
TRBJ2-7 | . | . | TRBV6-5 | TGTGCCAGCAGCTCAAGGACTGGGGTTTCCTACGAGCAGTACTTC | CASSSRTGVSYEQYF
TRBJ2-1 | TRBD2 | . | TRBV11-2 | TGTGCCCTACTGCGGGGGGACAATGAGCAGTTCTTC | CALLRGDNEQFF
TRBJ1-1 | . | . | TRBV28 | TGTGCCAGCAGTTTTGGGGGGGGAGGGGGTTCCTCTGAAGCTTTCTTT | CASSFGGGGGSSEAFF
TRBJ2-2 | TRBD1 | . | TRBV18 | TGTGCCAGCTCACCACTCTGGGACAGGGGGCACACCGGGGAGCTGTTTTTT | CASSPLWDRGHTGELFF
TRBJ1-3 | TRBD1 | few | TRBV5-4 | TGTGCCAGCAGCGACGGACAGGGGGCCCCTGGAAACACCATATATTTT | CASSDGQGAPGNTIYF
TRBJ2-3 | TRBD2 | few | TRBV28 | TGTGCCAGCAGTTTTAGGGGACTAGCGGGAGAGGCTCTGTATTTT | CASSFRGLAGEALYF
TRBJ1-6 | . | once | TRBV6-5 | TGTGCCAGCAGTAGGGAAGGGGCGGGGAATTCACCCCTCCACTTT | CASSREGAGNSPLHF
TRBJ2-1 | TRBD2 | . | TRBV5-1 | TGCGCCAGCAGCCCCGTAGCGGGGGGGCTTGGTGAGCAGTTCTTC | CASSPVAGGLGEQFF
TRBJ1-6 | . | . | TRBV27 | TGTGCCAGCACTTATACGAGTAATAATTCACCCCTCCACTTT | CASTYTSNNSPLHF
TRBJ1-3 | . | . | TRBV6-1 | TGTGCCAGCAGGCAACAGAGCTCTGGAAACACCATATATTTT | CASRQQSSGNTIYF